This TCR beta chain was identified in a study of shared clonotypes between healthy human individuals. Profiling relied on immunoSEQ multiplex PCR, and the TCRdb table lists in-frame clones only, not all of them. In the table there are around 2,000,000 clones, approximately 95% of which are singletons. Germline V gene lookup returns CDR1 MNHNY and CDR2 SVGAGI (reference sequence). This CDR3 has 11 residues. V was cut by 11 bases and J by 6 bases, with 10 bases left in between. Naive CD8 cells lacked CD45RO and underwent positive selection for CCR7, leaving out terminally differentiated effector memory CD45RA+ cells.

The clonotype originates from a man between 18 and 29 years old in good health. This chain joins TRBV6-6 and TRBJ2-2; weak D call: TRBD2 (6 bases). The material sequenced was naive CD8+ T cells sorted from blood. The CDR3 spells CAGGRSGELFF. The CDR3 DNA is TGTGCCGGTGGGAGGTCCGGGGAGCTGTTTTTT.